The next 26 T cell receptor beta chains were all read from a single sample in a study of identical twins. TCRdb passed the 5' RACE reads through MiXCR, listing each CDR3 protein once. This sample carries 600,000 to 700,000 distinct CDR3 sequences, 21% of them seen once, and the ten largest clones take roughly 4%. Separately, the same data were catalogued under a study of T cells expressing NK-cell markers.

Sequencing was carried out using PBMCs. The receptors derive from a young woman in good health.

Many counts were recorded for this clonotype. The chain couples TRBV29-1 to TRBJ1-1; 7 bases agree with TRBD1. V trimming: 6 bases; J trimming: 6 bases; junction bases outside the gene matches: 7. This CDR3 comprises 12 residues. CDR1 and CDR2 from the germline V gene are SQVTM and ANQGSEA. CDR3 protein: CSVAWDSSEAFF. The CDR3, as DNA: TGCAGCGTCGCCTGGGACAGCTCTGAAGCTTTCTTT.

In this sample, this clonotype turned up a few times. The CDR3 reads CASSMGLNLNNEQFF. In DNA, the CDR3 is TGTGCCAGCAGCATGGGTCTTAACTTAAACAATGAGCAGTTCTTC. The chain joins TRBV12-3 or TRBV12-4 to TRBJ2-1; no clear D. V lost 6 bases, J lost 5 bases, and 17 bases lay in between. The CDR3 is 15 amino acids.

CDR3 bases: TGTGCCAGCAGTTTAGGAGCGGGAGCCGCATACGAGCAGTACTTC. It specifies CASSLGAGAAYEQYF. The rearrangement uses TRBV27 and TRBJ2-7; 8 bases line up with TRBD2. This CDR3 is 15 amino acids long. CDR1 MNHEY and CDR2 SMNVEV come from the germline V gene (reference sequence). V shed 2 bases, J shed 4 bases, and the junction held 7 bases outside the gene matches.

The sample holds many counts of this clonotype. V is TRBV20-1 and J is TRBJ2-3, with D possibly TRBD1 on 5 matching bases. V was shortened by 5 bases and J by 8 bases, with 11 bases between the two germline ends. This CDR3 comprises 11 residues. CDR1 DFQATT and CDR2 SNEGSKA come from the germline V gene (reference sequence). The CDR3 coding sequence is TGCAGTGCTCAAGGAAGGGGTACGCAGTATTTT. It is translated as CSAQGRGTQYF.

This clonotype was picked up a small number of times. This chain links TRBV20-1 with TRBJ1-2; 9 bases are shared with TRBD1. Trimming cost V 6 bases and J 4 bases; bases outside gene matches: 6. Germline assignment: CDR1 DFQATT and CDR2 SNEGSKA (reference sequence). CDR3 size: 13 residues. DNA for the CDR3: TGCAGTGCCCAAGCGACAGGGGGCTATGGCTACACCTTC. It codes for CSAQATGGYGYTF.

The CDR3 coding sequence is TGCGCCAGCAGCTTACTACACGGCGGTACGCAGTATTTT. Its protein is CASSLLHGGTQYF. This chain joins TRBV5-1 and TRBJ2-3; the D is unclear. CDR3 length: 13 amino acids. CDR1 SGHRS and CDR2 YFSETQ come from the germline V gene. The germline V and J ends were trimmed by 2 bases and 8 bases, with 12 bases remaining between them.

A few counts support this clonotype. V gene TRBV12-5 combines with J gene TRBJ2-7, with D possibly being TRBD2 (6 bases). V gave up 6 bases and J gave up 3 bases, with 15 bases separating them. Germline assignment: CDR1 LGHNT and CDR2 FRNRAP. The CDR3 length is 14 residues. The DNA of the CDR3 is TGTGCTAGTGGATCGGGACTTGCGGACTACGAGCAGTACTTC. The encoded protein is CASGSGLADYEQYF.

This clonotype was recorded a few times. The chain joins TRBV6-1 to TRBJ2-1; 11 nucleotides align to TRBD2. CDR1 MNHNS and CDR2 SASEGT come from the germline V gene. With 6 bases clipped from V and 9 bases from J, the junction kept 4 bases outside the gene matches. This CDR3 comprises 13 residues. CDR3 in amino acids: CASRGTSGGEQFF. For the CDR3, the DNA is TGTGCCAGCAGAGGGACTAGCGGCGGTGAGCAGTTCTTC.

The chain links TRBV7-2 to TRBJ2-3; a weak D match, TRBD1 (6 bases). This CDR3 has 15 residues. The germline gives CDR1 SGHTA, CDR2 FQGNSA. V dropped 4 bases and J dropped 1 base, with 12 bases sitting between them. The CDR3 sequence: CASSWTVGGTDTQYF. The DNA for the CDR3 is TGTGCCAGCAGCTGGACAGTGGGTGGCACAGATACGCAGTATTTT.

V gene TRBV12-3 or TRBV12-4 combines with J gene TRBJ2-1; the D is unclear. V gave up 3 bases and J gave up 0 bases, with 9 bases separating them. This CDR3 spans 15 amino acids. The CDR3 coding sequence is TGTGCCAGCAGTTTGAACACCCCCTCCTACAATGAGCAGTTCTTC. It translates to CASSLNTPSYNEQFF.

The chain is built from TRBV18 and TRBJ2-7; possible D gene TRBD2, 5 bases. This CDR3 comprises 14 residues. In germline, CDR1 is KGHSH, CDR2 LQKENI. V lost 3 bases to trimming and J lost 1 base, with 10 bases between them. The CDR3, as DNA: TGTGCCAGCTCACCCCCCGAGGGTTCCTACGAGCAGTACTTC. Protein product: CASSPPEGSYEQYF.

This clonotype has a handful of counts. CDR3 nucleotide sequence: TGTGCCAGCACCCCCGGCCGGACAGTGAACACTGAAGCTTTCTTT. This sequence encodes CASTPGRTVNTEAFF. The chain joins TRBV12-3 or TRBV12-4 to TRBJ1-1; TRBD1 might be the D (6 bases). V was clipped by 7 bases and J by 0 bases, with 15 bases between them. The length of the CDR3 is 15 residues.

The gene calls are TRBV20-1 and TRBJ1-3, with TRBD1 matching 9 bases. Germline-derived CDR1 and CDR2 are DFQATT and SNEGSKA (reference sequence). The CDR3 has 14 amino acids. J was trimmed by 4 bases and V by 3 bases; bases with no gene match: 4. CDR3 region: CSASYRGLGNTIYF. CDR3 nucleotide sequence: TGCAGTGCTAGCTACAGGGGGCTGGGAAACACCATATATTTT.

The chain combines TRBV7-6 with TRBJ1-3; the D is unclear. This CDR3 is 16 amino acids long. V gave up 5 bases and J gave up 0 bases, with 14 bases separating them. The germline V gene encodes CDR1 SGHVS and CDR2 FNYEAQ. In DNA form, the CDR3 reads TGTGCCAGCAGCCCCTCGGGTCCTAACTCTGGAAACACCATATATTTT. It codes for CASSPSGPNSGNTIYF.

In this sample, this clonotype turned up many times. The gene calls are TRBV20-1 and TRBJ2-1; 16 bases match TRBD2. The CDR3 loop spans 15 amino acids. V dropped 1 base and J dropped 9; count of bases not matched to a gene: 3. Germline V gene sequence: CDR1 DFQATT, CDR2 SNEGSKA (reference sequence). CDR3 residues: CSARAGTSGRGEQFF. CDR3 nucleotides: TGCAGTGCTAGAGCCGGGACTAGCGGGAGGGGTGAGCAGTTCTTC.

This clonotype was observed a few times. The rearrangement joins TRBV7-8 to TRBJ2-1, with D possibly being TRBD1 or TRBD2 (5 bases each). Per the germline V gene, CDR1 is SGHVS and CDR2 is FQNEAQ. The CDR3 is 18 amino acids. V was trimmed by 4 bases and J by 0 bases, leaving 19 bases between them. The DNA for the CDR3 is TGTGCCAGCAGCTGGGTGAACGGGACCCTTAGCTCCTACAATGAGCAGTTCTTC. Protein product: CASSWVNGTLSSYNEQFF.

This clonotype has ten or more counts. The DNA for the CDR3 is TGTGCCAGCACCGCGGGTGCGAGGAAGGAGACCCAGTACTTC. Translated, it gives CASTAGARKETQYF. The rearrangement links TRBV12-3 or TRBV12-4 to TRBJ2-5, with a tentative D call TRBD2 (5 bases). V was cut by 7 bases and J by 5 bases, with 17 bases left in between. This CDR3 region has 14 residues.

The CDR3 sequence is CASRQTSLRTDTQYF. The CDR3 DNA is TGTGCCAGCAGACAAACTAGCCTTCGCACAGATACGCAGTATTTT. This chain connects TRBV2 to TRBJ2-3; the D gene is possibly TRBD2 (6 bases). Trimming took off 6 bases at V and 1 base at J, with 14 bases between the two ends. The V gene's germline CDR1 is SNHLY and CDR2 FYNNEI. This CDR3 has 15 amino acids.

This rearrangement joins TRBV7-9 to TRBJ1-4, with 10 bases that match TRBD1. The CDR3 is 16 amino acids. In germline, CDR1 is SEHNR, CDR2 FQNEAQ (reference sequence). The V gene end was trimmed by 5 bases and the J gene end by 5 bases; junction bases not matched to a gene: 8. The CDR3 nucleotides read TGTGCCAGCAGCACCGGGACAGGGGTAACAAATGAAAAACTGTTTTTT. Translating gives CASSTGTGVTNEKLFF.

This clonotype came up many times. This chain connects TRBV12-5 to TRBJ1-1; tentatively, D is TRBD1 (5 bases). There are 12 residues in the CDR3. The germline V gene encodes CDR1 LGHNT and CDR2 FRNRAP. V gave up 5 bases and J gave up 7 bases, with 11 bases separating them. The CDR3 DNA reads TGTGCTAGTGGTGCCGGGACGAATGAAGCTTTCTTT. Translated: CASGAGTNEAFF. Variable domain in full (rest from reference TRBV12-5 and TRBJ1-1): DARVTQTPRHKVTEMGQEVTMRCQPILGHNTVFWYRQTMMQGLELLAYFRNRAPLDDSGMPKDRFSAEMPDATLATLKIQPSEPRDSAVYFCASGAGTNEAFFGQGTRLTVV.

This clonotype was seen a few times. The CDR3 loop reads CSAPLYSEQYF. CDR3 in DNA: TGCAGTGCTCCCCTTTATTCCGAGCAGTACTTC. The rearrangement links TRBV20-1 to TRBJ2-7, with D uncertain. CDR3 length: 11 amino acids. V lost 5 bases and J 6 bases, leaving 11 bases between the germline ends. The V gene's germline CDR1 is DFQATT and CDR2 SNEGSKA (reference sequence).

A few counts support this clonotype. This chain uses TRBV5-1 with TRBJ2-5; 10 nucleotides match TRBD1. The germline gives CDR1 SGHRS, CDR2 YFSETQ. The CDR3 contains 16 residues. Trimming took 4 bases from V and 0 from J; bases not matched to a gene: 6. The CDR3 DNA reads as TGCGCCAGCAGCGGGGGGACAGGGGCGTACCAAGAGACCCAGTACTTC. This sequence encodes CASSGGTGAYQETQYF.

This sequence joins TRBV5-1 and TRBJ2-4; 8 nucleotides match TRBD2. V trimming: 6 bases; J trimming: 2 bases; junction bases outside the gene matches: 7. Germline V CDR1 and CDR2: SGHRS, YFSETQ. This CDR3 contains 15 residues. In DNA form, the CDR3 reads TGCGCCAGCAAGGCAATAGCGGGACCCAAAAACATTCAGTACTTC. Amino acids: CASKAIAGPKNIQYF.

The chain carries TRBV11-3 and TRBJ1-1; D is perhaps TRBD1 (6 bases). This CDR3 has 12 amino acids. CDR1 SGHNT and CDR2 YENEEA come from the germline V gene. V was clipped by 6 bases and J by 7 bases, with 12 bases between them. This CDR3 reads CASRYQGSEAFF. The CDR3 nucleotides read TGTGCCAGCAGGTATCAGGGGAGTGAAGCTTTCTTT.

The rearrangement uses TRBV20-1 and TRBJ2-3; D tentatively reads TRBD1 or TRBD2 (6 bases each). CDR3 length equals 16 residues. V lost 3 bases and J lost 3, with 19 bases in between. Germline CDR1 reads DFQATT; CDR2 reads SNEGSKA (reference sequence). Here the CDR3 DNA reads TGCAGTGCTAGTGGGGTGATGGTAGGGGGGACAGATACGCAGTATTTT. Translating it yields CSASGVMVGGTDTQYF.

This clonotype appeared a single time. V is TRBV27 and J is TRBJ1-4; D ambiguous. From germline, CDR1 is MNHEY and CDR2 SMNVEV (reference sequence). With 6 bases removed from V and 5 bases from J, the gap between germline ends came to 7 bases. The CDR3 loop spans 12 amino acids. The DNA for the CDR3 is TGTGCCAGCAGGGACCCCAATGAAAAACTGTTTTTT. It translates to CASRDPNEKLFF.